This T cell receptor beta chain is drawn from a study of lung T cells in sarcoidosis with Löfgren's syndrome. Overall study findings and caveats: The most expanded V genes in Löfgren's patients were reportedly TRAV12-1 and TRBV2. In alpha-beta pairs, TRAV12-1 favored TRBV2, and their CDR3s were homologous.

The CDR3 is 11 amino acids. CDR1 and CDR2 from the germline V gene are SEHNR and FQNEAQ (reference sequence). Trimming shortened V by 5 bases and J by 7 bases, and 6 bases separated the two germline ends. Concerning this clonotype: Its specificity is not known. This clone may be a read error of a much larger clone one base away.

TCRdb processed the reads anew with MiXCR; each CDR3 protein has one entry. This sample has 60,000 to 70,000 distinct CDR3 sequences, with roughly 20% found just once. Input material: CD4+ T cells from PBMCs. This rearrangement joins TRBV7-9 to TRBJ2-1; D call uncertain. The origin of this receptor is a human donor with sarcoidosis (Löfgren's syndrome or another form), or a control subject (not recorded which). In DNA, the CDR3 is TGTGCCAGCAGCACACTTAATGAGCAGTTCTTC. Its protein is CASSTLNEQFF.